These 3 T cell receptor beta chains originate from one sample sequenced in a study of blood T cell repertoires in COVID-19. Profiled with immunoSEQ multiplex PCR; TCRdb holds only in-frame clones, not every one. The sample includes roughly 170,000 clones, about four fifths seen only once; the top ten take approximately 18%. The sample was PBMCs or T cells enriched from blood (not recorded which). These receptors were collected from a man between 60 and 75 years old who had recovered from COVID-19.

The chain is built from TRBV28 and TRBJ2-1, with TRBD1 matching 7 bases. The CDR3 covers 14 residues. V lost 6 bases, J lost 6 bases, and 8 bases stayed unmatched. Germline V gene data show CDR1 as MDHEN and CDR2 as SYDVKM. The CDR3 reads CASRRRNRGNEQFF. The CDR3 region has the DNA TGTGCCAGCAGGCGGAGGAACAGGGGCAATGAGCAGTTCTTC.

This clone came up many times. The chain employs TRBV6-5 and TRBJ1-5, with 12 bases fitting TRBD1. Germline CDR1 MNHEY, CDR2 SVGAGI. Germline trimming cut 4 bases from V and 6 bases from J; bases unmatched to any gene: 7. The CDR3 spans 16 residues. The chain's CDR3 is CASSSGTGGSSQPQHF. The CDR3 DNA reads as TGTGCCAGCAGTTCCGGGACAGGGGGCTCGAGTCAGCCCCAGCATTTT.

The chain links TRBV29-1 to TRBJ1-2; possible D gene TRBD1, 6 bases. Germline CDR1 SQVTM, CDR2 ANQGSEA. This CDR3 has 14 residues. V was trimmed by 4 bases and J by 6 bases, leaving 18 bases between them. In DNA form, the CDR3 reads TGCAGCGTTGCCGACAGGACGGACCTGAATGGCTACACCTTC. It yields the protein CSVADRTDLNGYTF.